One and the same sample provided the 28 T cell receptor beta chains below, sequenced in a study of blood T cell repertoires in COVID-19. Profiled with immunoSEQ multiplex PCR; TCRdb holds only in-frame clones, not every one. Of about 250,000 clones listed, approximately 90% are singletons. The sequencing input was PBMCs or T cells enriched from blood (not recorded which). The receptors were gathered from a woman in her 50s who had recovered from COVID-19.

V is TRBV6-5 and J is TRBJ2-2, with 9 bases that match TRBD1. This CDR3 comprises 16 residues. Losses at the gene ends were 2 bases for V and 8 bases for J; bases not matched to a gene: 9. Looked up from germline, CDR1 is MNHEY and CDR2 is SVGAGI. CDR3 coding DNA: TGTGCCAGCAGTTACCGAGCCGGGACAGGGTTAGGGGAGCTGTTTTTT. Its translation: CASSYRAGTGLGELFF.

The chain combines TRBV5-8 with TRBJ1-5; 7 bases align to TRBD1. V was clipped by 5 bases and J by 1 base; unmatched bases: 9. The CDR3 runs 16 residues. CDR1 is SGHTS and CDR2 is YDEGEE in the germline V gene. CDR3 nucleotides: TGTGCCAGCAGTTCCGGACAGGTCGTAAGCAATCAGCCCCAGCATTTT. This encodes CASSSGQVVSNQPQHF.

The rearrangement links TRBV18 to TRBJ1-3; TRBD1 matches 8 bases. V shed 6 bases and J 0 bases; nucleotides not matched to a gene: 7. The CDR3 spans 16 residues. Germline V lookup: CDR1 KGHSH, CDR2 LQKENI. The CDR3 nucleotides read TGTGCCAGCTCGTCGGACAGGGTTGCCTCTGGAAACACCATATATTTT. Its translation: CASSSDRVASGNTIYF.

J is TRBJ1-2 and V is TRBV5-4; 7 nucleotides line up with TRBD1. This CDR3 comprises 13 residues. The V segment lost 4 bases and the J segment 3 bases; nucleotides outside the gene matches: 3. Per germline, CDR1 SGHNT and CDR2 YYREEE (reference sequence). As DNA, the CDR3 is TGTGCCAGCAGCAAAGGACAGGACTATGGCTACACCTTC. As protein: CASSKGQDYGYTF.

CDR3 DNA sequence: TGTGCCAGTAGCCGACTTAGCGGGAGTTCCTACGAGCAGTACTTC. This codes for CASSRLSGSSYEQYF. The chain is built from TRBV19 and TRBJ2-7, with 9 bases aligning to TRBD2. This CDR3 spans 15 amino acids. Trimming cost V 6 bases and J 1 base; bases outside gene matches: 7. Germline values: CDR1 LNHDA, CDR2 SQIVND (reference sequence).

The rearrangement uses TRBV11-2 and TRBJ2-1, with D maybe TRBD2 (6 bases). CDR1 and CDR2 from the germline V gene are SGHAT and FQNNGV. This CDR3 comprises 16 residues. Between the trimmed V and J ends, which lost 5 bases and 4 bases, there was a span of 18 bases. CDR3 protein: CASSPIKAGSYNEQFF. Here the CDR3 DNA reads TGTGCCAGCAGCCCCATAAAGGCGGGATCATACAATGAGCAGTTCTTC.

The CDR3 bases are TGTGCCAGCAGCGTAGAGGAGGGAACTGAAGCTTTCTTT. This codes for CASSVEEGTEAFF. The rearrangement uses TRBV9 and TRBJ1-1; D is undetermined. The V gene lost 0 bases and the J gene lost 5 bases, with 8 bases spanning the gap. The CDR3 covers 13 residues. CDR1 is SGDLS and CDR2 is YYNGEE in the germline V gene.

The chain recombines TRBV3-1 (or the pseudogene TRBV3-2) with TRBJ2-2, with D maybe TRBD1 (5 bases). The CDR3 contains 14 residues. The V end lost 5 bases, the J end lost 6 bases, and 13 bases lay between the germline ends. Germline lookup yields CDR1 LGHDT and CDR2 YNNKEL (reference sequence). The CDR3 DNA reads TGTGCCAGCAGCAAGAAATCAGGGCCCGGGGAGCTGTTTTTT. Residues: CASSKKSGPGELFF.

This chain joins TRBV27 and TRBJ1-5; TRBD1 is a possible D gene (6 bases). Trimming left V 7 bases short and J 3 bases short, with 13 bases between. The CDR3 length is 14 residues. CDR1 and CDR2 (germline): MNHEY, SMNVEV (reference sequence). The CDR3 DNA follows: TGTGCCAGCAAACTTAACAGGGACAATCAGCCCCAGCATTTT. Translating gives CASKLNRDNQPQHF.

This chain joins TRBV7-9 and TRBJ2-3; 7 bases match TRBD1. V dropped 1 base and J dropped 2; count of bases not matched to a gene: 9. This CDR3 is 17 amino acids long. Per germline, CDR1 SEHNR and CDR2 FQNEAQ (reference sequence). The CDR3 DNA reads TGTGCCAGCAGCTTAGGGCACAGGGGCCGAACCACAGATACGCAGTATTTT. Translated, it gives CASSLGHRGRTTDTQYF. The full variable domain, its missing parts supplied by reference TRBV7-9 and TRBJ2-3, is DTGVSQNPRHKITKRGQNVTFRCDPISEHNRLYWYRQTLGQGPEFLTYFQNEAQLEKSRLLSDRFSAERPKGSFSTLEIQRTEQGDSAMYLCASSLGHRGRTTDTQYFGPGTRLTVL.

The chain couples TRBV7-9 to TRBJ2-1, with 12 bases identical to TRBD2. V lost 4 bases, J lost 4 bases, and 5 bases stayed unmatched. Germline-derived CDR1 and CDR2 are SEHNR and FQNEAQ (reference sequence). The CDR3 extends over 16 amino acids. The CDR3 here is CASSSRTSGEYNEQFF. The CDR3 region has the DNA TGTGCCAGCAGCTCGCGGACTAGCGGGGAATACAATGAGCAGTTCTTC.

Concerning this clone: It is unclear where the CDR3 begins or ends on the DNA, so no DNA is shown, and the CDR3 is as TCRdb lists it. This sequence joins TRBV28 and TRBJ1-3. With termini counted, the CDR3 has 13 amino acids. CDR1 MDHEN and CDR2 SYDVKM come from the germline V gene. The CDR3 sequence: CASSSSVVNTIYF.

The chain links TRBV7-2 to TRBJ1-1, with a weak D call TRBD1 (5 bases). The CDR3 loop spans 14 amino acids. Trimming took 5 bases from V and 4 from J, leaving 14 bases between them. Germline loops: CDR1 SGHTA, CDR2 FQGNSA. Written as DNA, the CDR3 is TGTGCCAGCAGCCCACTGATGGGGGGCACTGAAGCTTTCTTT. It translates to CASSPLMGGTEAFF.

There are a few counts of this clone. The chain employs TRBV19 and TRBJ1-1; D gene uncertain. The germline CDR1 and CDR2 sequences are LNHDA and SQIVND (reference sequence). This CDR3 is 13 amino acids long. V dropped 6 bases and J dropped 0 bases, with 8 bases sitting between them. CDR3 nucleotide sequence: TGTGCCAGTAGCCCGACAATGAACACTGAAGCTTTCTTT. This encodes CASSPTMNTEAFF.

The rearrangement uses TRBV25-1 and TRBJ2-7; 8 bases are a match to TRBD1. There are 13 residues in the CDR3. The trim removed 6 bases at V and 10 bases at J, leaving 11 bases unmatched. The germline gives CDR1 MGHDK, CDR2 SYGVNS. The CDR3 nucleotides read TGTGCCAGCAGCCGACTAGGACAGGGAGAACAGTACTTC. Translated: CASSRLGQGEQYF.

V is TRBV28 and J is TRBJ1-5, with a tentative D call TRBD1 (6 bases). This CDR3 is built from 16 residues. Trimming removed 5 bases at V and 5 bases at J, with 19 bases between. The germline CDR1 and CDR2 sequences are MDHEN and SYDVKM. The CDR3, as DNA: TGTGCCAGCAGTCCCGGGGCGGGGGGCGTAGATCAGCCCCAGCATTTT. It is translated as CASSPGAGGVDQPQHF.

The CDR3 region is CASSPTGDYGYTF. The CDR3 DNA reads as TGTGCCAGCAGCCCGACAGGGGATTATGGCTACACCTTC. This chain joins TRBV6-6 and TRBJ1-2; 8 nucleotides match TRBD1. Germline values: CDR1 MNHNY, CDR2 SVGAGI (reference sequence). This CDR3 has 13 amino acids. V shed 6 bases, J shed 5 bases, and the junction held 5 bases outside the gene matches.

This clone was seen only once. V and J are TRBV19 and TRBJ2-5; TRBD1 agrees at 7 bases. The CDR3 contains 13 residues. V shed 4 bases, J shed 3 bases, and the junction held 2 bases outside the gene matches. CDR1 is LNHDA, CDR2 SQIVND, per germline (reference sequence). The CDR3: CASSRTGEETQYF. CDR3 DNA sequence: TGTGCCAGTAGTAGAACAGGGGAAGAGACCCAGTACTTC.

This chain uses TRBV30 with TRBJ2-7; D perhaps matches TRBD1 (6 bases). Deletions cut 0 bases from V and 4 bases from J, with 16 bases between. This CDR3 has 15 residues. Germline loops: CDR1 GTSNPN, CDR2 SVGIG (reference sequence). The CDR3 DNA reads TGTGCCTGGAGTGTTCTGAGACAGGCGAAATACGAGCAGTACTTC. It codes for CAWSVLRQAKYEQYF.

The table lists this clone with a few counts. V and J are TRBV28 and TRBJ1-1; 9 bases align to TRBD1. The CDR3 runs to 17 residues. CDR1 and CDR2 from the germline V gene are MDHEN and SYDVKM. V gave up 6 bases and J gave up 2 bases; unmatched junction bases: 13. The CDR3 bases are TGTGCCAGCAGCCAAACGACCGGGACAGGGCCCAACACTGAAGCTTTCTTT. Translating gives CASSQTTGTGPNTEAFF.

The V call is TRBV19, the J call TRBJ1-2, with 8 bases identical to TRBD1. Trimming removed 7 bases from V and 8 bases from J; junction bases left unmatched: 18. The CDR3 is 16 amino acids. Germline V lookup: CDR1 LNHDA, CDR2 SQIVND (reference sequence). CDR3 sequence reads: CASTIPGTGRQRGYTF. Here the CDR3 DNA reads TGTGCCAGTACCATACCCGGGACAGGCAGACAGAGGGGCTACACCTTC.

The chain recombines TRBV14 with TRBJ2-3; no firm D call. V was trimmed by 0 bases and J by 2 bases, leaving 9 bases between them. CDR1 is SGHDN, CDR2 FVKESK, per germline. The CDR3 covers 15 residues. The CDR3 loop is CASSQDSLYTDTQYF. The CDR3 DNA is TGTGCCAGCAGCCAAGATAGCCTGTACACAGATACGCAGTATTTT.

This chain links TRBV6-5 with TRBJ2-7, with 7 nucleotides matching TRBD1. Losses at the gene ends were 6 bases for V and 6 bases for J; bases not matched to a gene: 14. The CDR3 consists of 15 residues. Germline lookup yields CDR1 MNHEY and CDR2 SVGAGI. The CDR3, as DNA: TGTGCCAGCAGCCGATTTACCCAGACAGGGTCCGAGCAGTACTTC. Translation gives CASSRFTQTGSEQYF.

This sequence joins TRBV7-2 and TRBJ2-7; D is perhaps TRBD2 (6 bases). The CDR3 loop spans 15 amino acids. V was pared by 5 bases and J by 0 bases, with 14 bases between. Per germline, CDR1 SGHTA and CDR2 FQGNSA. CDR3 in amino acids: CASSVDYISSYEQYF. Here the CDR3 DNA reads TGTGCCAGCAGCGTGGACTACATTAGCTCCTACGAGCAGTACTTC.

The V call is TRBV28, the J call TRBJ1-5; perhaps TRBD1 as D (6 bases). With 6 bases removed from V and 0 bases from J, the gap between germline ends came to 21 bases. Germline V gene lookup returns CDR1 MDHEN and CDR2 SYDVKM. The CDR3 is 18 residues long. The CDR3 region has the DNA TGTGCCAGCAGACTCAGTAAACAGGGATTCTATAGCAATCAGCCCCAGCATTTT. Its translation is CASRLSKQGFYSNQPQHF.

The chain uses TRBV4-1 and TRBJ2-7; 7 positions agree with TRBD2. The V segment lost 0 bases and the J segment 3 bases; nucleotides outside the gene matches: 11. The CDR3 spans 17 residues. Germline V gene data show CDR1 as MGHRA and CDR2 as YSYEKL. CDR3 sequence (DNA): TGCGCCAGCAGCCAAGATCGAGAGGCTAGCGGAGACTACGAGCAGTACTTC. Its translation is CASSQDREASGDYEQYF.

CDR3 sequence: CASSPQGAQTDTQYF. CDR3 in DNA: TGTGCCAGCAGCCCACAGGGGGCGCAGACAGATACGCAGTATTTT. The chain carries TRBV11-2 and TRBJ2-3; 9 nucleotides line up with TRBD1. CDR1 is SGHAT, CDR2 FQNNGV, per germline. The CDR3 consists of 15 residues. Losses at the gene ends were 5 bases for V and 3 bases for J; bases not matched to a gene: 6.

In DNA, the CDR3 is TGCAGCGTTGGTGGACTAGCGGGAGTATTCTACAATGAGCAGTTCTTC. It encodes CSVGGLAGVFYNEQFF. The chain recombines TRBV29-1 with TRBJ2-1, with TRBD2 matching over 13 bases. J gave up 3 bases and V 4 bases, and 6 bases lay outside the gene matches. Germline V lookup: CDR1 SQVTM, CDR2 ANQGSEA. The CDR3 totals 16 residues.